Below are 26 T cell receptor beta chains sequenced from a single sample in a study of blood T cell repertoires in COVID-19. The repertoire was sequenced with immunoSEQ multiplex PCR; TCRdb's copy has only in-frame clones and lacks some. The data contain 45,000 to 55,000 clones, 68% of them seen just once; the ten biggest clones take up around 10%. Source material: peripheral blood. The receptors were gathered from a woman in her 70s with acute or convalescent COVID-19.

The chain uses TRBV5-1 and TRBJ2-1, with D possibly being TRBD2 (6 bases). The CDR3 sequence is 18 residues long. Germline V gives CDR1 SGHRS, CDR2 YFSETQ. The V end was cut by 0 bases, the J end by 1 base, with 17 bases between. The CDR3 DNA is TGCGCCAGCAGCTTGGAGGGCCTCGGGGACTGGTCCTACAATGAGCAGTTCTTC. It yields the protein CASSLEGLGDWSYNEQFF.

The J gene is TRBJ1-2, the V gene TRBV7-2; 7 bases agree with TRBD1. Looked up from germline, CDR1 is SGHTA and CDR2 is FQGNSA. V shed 4 bases and J 5 bases; nucleotides not matched to a gene: 7. The CDR3 consists of 14 residues. The chain's CDR3 is CASSSTGTVYGYTF. The CDR3 DNA sequence: TGTGCCAGCAGCTCTACCGGGACAGTTTATGGCTACACCTTC.

This sequence joins TRBV3-1 (or the pseudogene TRBV3-2) and TRBJ2-5; 7 bases align to TRBD1. CDR1 is LGHDT, CDR2 YNNKEL, per germline (reference sequence). The CDR3 consists of 13 residues. V lost 5 bases, J lost 5 bases, and 5 bases stayed unmatched. The CDR3 nucleotides read TGTGCCAGCAGCTTTGACAGGGACGAGACCCAGTACTTC. The encoded protein is CASSFDRDETQYF.

CDR3 protein: CASSYLSVNTEAFF. As DNA, the CDR3 is TGCGCCAGCAGCTACCTGAGTGTGAACACTGAAGCTTTCTTT. This chain links TRBV5-1 with TRBJ1-1; D gene unclear. Trimming stripped 3 bases from V and 0 bases from J, with 9 bases between. This CDR3 contains 14 residues. Germline CDR1 and CDR2: SGHRS and YFSETQ.

There are a few counts of this clone. This sequence joins TRBV7-9 and TRBJ2-2, with D maybe TRBD2 (5 bases). This CDR3 is built from 18 residues. CDR1 is SEHNR, CDR2 FQNEAQ, per germline (reference sequence). The V gene lost 5 bases and the J gene lost 3 bases, with 22 bases spanning the gap. The CDR3 coding sequence is TGTGCCAGCAGCCCTGGTGGGTGGTGGGAGATGGACACCGGGGAGCTGTTTTTT. Translated: CASSPGGWWEMDTGELFF.

V and J are TRBV3-1 (or the pseudogene TRBV3-2) and TRBJ2-2; possible D gene TRBD1, 5 bases. The CDR3 runs to 15 residues. CDR1 is LGHDT and CDR2 is YNNKEL in the germline V gene (reference sequence). With 4 bases removed from V and 2 bases from J, the gap between germline ends came to 11 bases. This CDR3 reads CASSPRGQNTGELFF. CDR3 in DNA: TGTGCCAGCAGCCCCCGAGGACAAAACACCGGGGAGCTGTTTTTT.

The chain joins TRBV5-1 to TRBJ2-2, with a possible D match to TRBD1 (6 bases). Germline lookup yields CDR1 SGHRS and CDR2 YFSETQ. V lost 4 bases and J lost 8, with 12 bases in between. This CDR3 spans 13 amino acids. The CDR3 loop is CASSVPQGGELFF. CDR3 bases: TGCGCCAGCAGCGTCCCACAGGGAGGGGAGCTGTTTTTT.

This chain joins TRBV15 and TRBJ2-7; D gene ambiguous. The CDR3 has 14 amino acids. V lost 0 bases to trimming and J lost 3 bases, with 9 bases between them. The V gene's germline CDR1 is LNHNV and CDR2 YYDKDF (reference sequence). The CDR3 reads CATSRDFGHYEQYF. CDR3 in DNA: TGTGCCACCAGCAGAGATTTTGGGCACTACGAGCAGTACTTC.

This rearrangement joins TRBV2 to TRBJ2-7; TRBD2 agrees at 8 bases. Germline CDR1 SNHLY, CDR2 FYNNEI. Germline trimming cut 3 bases from V and 0 bases from J; bases unmatched to any gene: 4. The CDR3 spans 15 residues. CDR3 sequence reads: CASSEAGGDSYEQYF. CDR3 nucleotides: TGTGCCAGCAGTGAGGCGGGAGGAGACTCCTACGAGCAGTACTTC.

CDR3 coding DNA: TGTGCCAGCAGTGAGGTCTGGACAGACTATAGCAATCAGCCCCAGCATTTT. It yields the protein CASSEVWTDYSNQPQHF. The chain combines TRBV6-1 with TRBJ1-5; D perhaps matches TRBD1 (6 bases). Germline V gene data show CDR1 as MNHNS and CDR2 as SASEGT. V gave up 3 bases and J gave up 0 bases, with 15 bases separating them. The length of the CDR3 is 17 residues.

The J gene is TRBJ2-1, the V gene TRBV29-1; 11 bases map to TRBD1. The CDR3 contains 18 residues. V lost 6 bases to trimming and J lost 0 bases; unmatched junction nucleotides: 13. In germline, CDR1 is SQVTM, CDR2 ANQGSEA. The DNA of the CDR3 is TGCAGCGTACCGGGACAGGGGGAGACTCAAGGCTCCTACAATGAGCAGTTCTTC. Translated: CSVPGQGETQGSYNEQFF.

This clone was seen only once. The chain is built from TRBV19 and TRBJ1-1; 7 bases agree with TRBD1. The CDR3 sequence is 15 residues long. Trimming took 4 bases from V and 4 from J; bases not matched to a gene: 9. CDR1 is LNHDA, CDR2 SQIVND, per germline (reference sequence). CDR3 sequence reads: CASSNQGGWGTEAFF. The CDR3 nucleotides are TGTGCCAGTAGTAACCAAGGGGGCTGGGGCACTGAAGCTTTCTTT. The full variable domain, completed using reference TRBV19 and TRBJ1-1, is DGGITQSPKYLFRKEGQNVTLSCEQNLNHDAMYWYRQDPGQGLRLIYYSQIVNDFQKGDIAEGYSVSREKKESFPLTVTSAQKNPTAFYLCASSNQGGWGTEAFFGQGTRLTVV.

The V and J genes are TRBV6-5 and TRBJ1-2, with 9 bases lining up with TRBD1. This CDR3 is built from 14 residues. Germline lookup yields CDR1 MNHEY and CDR2 SVGAGI. Trimming removed 5 bases from V and 7 bases from J; junction bases left unmatched: 8. The CDR3, as DNA: TGTGCCAGCAGTACGGGACAGGGCACCCCTGGCTACACCTTC. This gives the protein CASSTGQGTPGYTF.

The chain recombines TRBV11-3 with TRBJ2-1; the D is unclear. The CDR3 consists of 16 residues. Looked up from germline, CDR1 is SGHNT and CDR2 is YENEEA. Trimming left V 1 base short and J 1 base short, with 11 bases between. CDR3 coding DNA: TGTGCCAGCAGCTTAGGCGGTCGGTGGTCCTACAATGAGCAGTTCTTC. Translation gives CASSLGGRWSYNEQFF.

The rearrangement joins TRBV4-1 to TRBJ1-5; D ambiguous. V gave up 3 bases and J gave up 2 bases, with 14 bases separating them. Germline V lookup: CDR1 MGHRA, CDR2 YSYEKL. This CDR3 has 16 residues. CDR3 in DNA: TGCGCCAGCAGCCACACCCCGGCGAGGGGCAATCAGCCCCAGCATTTT. Translated, it gives CASSHTPARGNQPQHF.

The chain uses TRBV7-2 and TRBJ2-5; possibly TRBD2 for D (6 bases). The CDR3 has 16 amino acids. The germline gives CDR1 SGHTA, CDR2 FQGNSA. Trimming pared 5 bases from V and 5 bases from J, leaving 21 bases between. Written as DNA, the CDR3 is TGTGCCAGCAGCCCAGCGCGGACCGTAGGAGGGGAGACCCAGTACTTC. It specifies CASSPARTVGGETQYF.

The chain carries TRBV18 and TRBJ2-7, with TRBD2 as a possible D gene (5 bases). CDR1 is KGHSH, CDR2 LQKENI, per germline. The CDR3 spans 12 residues. With 0 bases removed from V and 7 bases from J, the gap between germline ends came to 7 bases. The CDR3 protein is CASSPPSGEQYF. CDR3 bases: TGTGCCAGCTCACCACCGTCGGGAGAGCAGTACTTC.

The genes are TRBV10-3 and TRBJ1-2; D ambiguous. Trimming pared 5 bases from V and 4 bases from J, leaving 11 bases between. This CDR3 contains 13 residues. The germline gives CDR1 ENHRY, CDR2 SYGVKD. CDR3 in DNA: TGTGCCATCAGTTATGGTCTAGTCTATGGCTACACCTTC. It specifies CAISYGLVYGYTF.

This clone was counted only a few times. The V and J genes are TRBV5-1 and TRBJ2-2; D is ambiguous. This CDR3 has 14 amino acids. The germline CDR1 and CDR2 sequences are SGHRS and YFSETQ. Between the trimmed V and J ends, which lost 4 bases and 3 bases, there was a span of 10 bases. This CDR3 reads CASSPRKDTGELFF. The CDR3 nucleotides are TGCGCCAGCAGCCCGAGGAAGGACACCGGGGAGCTGTTTTTT.

This chain uses TRBV2 with TRBJ1-2; possible D gene TRBD1, 5 bases. Trimming shortened V by 3 bases and J by 12 bases, and 17 bases separated the two germline ends. The germline CDR1 and CDR2 sequences are SNHLY and FYNNEI. The CDR3 consists of 13 residues. CDR3: CASSEEPHGGNTF. The CDR3 nucleotides read TGTGCCAGCAGTGAGGAACCCCACGGGGGAAACACCTTC.

The table lists this clone with a few counts. The chain uses TRBV11-3 and TRBJ1-1; perhaps TRBD1 as D (5 bases). CDR1 and CDR2 (germline): SGHNT, YENEEA. Trimming took off 2 bases at V and 11 bases at J, with 15 bases between the two ends. The CDR3 loop spans 13 amino acids. The CDR3 loop reads CASSLNVGGDAFF. CDR3 DNA sequence: TGTGCCAGCAGCTTAAATGTGGGAGGGGACGCTTTCTTT.

This clone appeared once. This sequence joins TRBV7-9 and TRBJ1-4; D may be TRBD1 (6 bases). Germline V lookup: CDR1 SEHNR, CDR2 FQNEAQ (reference sequence). The germline V and J ends were trimmed by 1 base and 8 bases, with 11 bases remaining between them. This CDR3 spans 14 amino acids. Written as DNA, the CDR3 is TGTGCCAGCAGCTTAGTCGGGACACAGGAAAAACTGTTTTTT. This encodes CASSLVGTQEKLFF.

The gene calls are TRBV3-1 (or the pseudogene TRBV3-2) and TRBJ1-2; 11 positions match TRBD1. Trimming took 0 bases from V and 4 from J; bases not matched to a gene: 4. The CDR3 spans 16 residues. The V gene's germline CDR1 is LGHDT and CDR2 YNNKEL (reference sequence). CDR3 amino acids: CASSQEGGTGGYGYTF. The CDR3, as DNA: TGTGCCAGCAGCCAAGAAGGCGGGACAGGGGGCTATGGCTACACCTTC.

The rearrangement joins TRBV9 to TRBJ1-6, with 8 nucleotides matching TRBD1. Germline loops: CDR1 SGDLS, CDR2 YYNGEE. This CDR3 is 14 amino acids long. The J segment lost 5 bases and the V segment lost 4 bases, leaving 2 bases of the junction unmatched. CDR3 amino acids: CASSRGQDNSPLHF. DNA for the CDR3: TGTGCCAGCAGCCGGGGACAGGATAATTCACCCCTCCACTTT.

The J gene is TRBJ2-2, the V gene TRBV3-1 (or the pseudogene TRBV3-2); TRBD2 agrees at 10 bases. The CDR3 contains 18 residues. Trimming cost V 0 bases and J 3 bases; bases outside gene matches: 7. The germline V gene encodes CDR1 LGHDT and CDR2 YNNKEL (reference sequence). The CDR3 reads CASSQEGSSGGYTGELFF. In DNA, the CDR3 is TGTGCCAGCAGCCAAGAAGGCAGTAGCGGGGGGTACACCGGGGAGCTGTTTTTT.

This chain connects TRBV11-3 to TRBJ2-5; maybe TRBD1 (6 bases). The V gene lost 2 bases and the J gene lost 3 bases, with 7 bases spanning the gap. There are 13 residues in the CDR3. Per the germline V gene, CDR1 is SGHNT and CDR2 is YENEEA. The CDR3 spells CASSLRTEETQYF. DNA for the CDR3: TGTGCCAGCAGCTTAAGGACAGAAGAGACCCAGTACTTC. The full variable domain, its missing parts supplied by reference TRBV11-3 and TRBJ2-5, is EAGVVQSPRYKIIEKKQPVAFWCNPISGHNTLYWYLQNLGQGPELLIRYENEEAVDDSQLPKDRFSAERLKGVDSTLKIQPAELGDSAVYLCASSLRTEETQYFGPGTRLLVL.